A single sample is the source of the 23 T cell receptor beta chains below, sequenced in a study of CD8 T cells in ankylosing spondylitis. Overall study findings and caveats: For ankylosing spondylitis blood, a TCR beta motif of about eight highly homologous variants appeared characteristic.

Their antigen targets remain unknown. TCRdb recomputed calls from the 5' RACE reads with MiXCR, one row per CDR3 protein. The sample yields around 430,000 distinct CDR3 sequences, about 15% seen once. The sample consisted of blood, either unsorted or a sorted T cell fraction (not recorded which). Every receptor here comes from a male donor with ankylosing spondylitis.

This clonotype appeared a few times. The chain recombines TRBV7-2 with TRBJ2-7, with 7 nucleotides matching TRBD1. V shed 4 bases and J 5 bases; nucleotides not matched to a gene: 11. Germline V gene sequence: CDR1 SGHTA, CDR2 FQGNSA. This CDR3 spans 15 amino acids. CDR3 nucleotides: TGTGCCAGCAGCTACATGACAGGGCGACGGGACGAGCAGTACTTC. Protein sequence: CASSYMTGRRDEQYF.

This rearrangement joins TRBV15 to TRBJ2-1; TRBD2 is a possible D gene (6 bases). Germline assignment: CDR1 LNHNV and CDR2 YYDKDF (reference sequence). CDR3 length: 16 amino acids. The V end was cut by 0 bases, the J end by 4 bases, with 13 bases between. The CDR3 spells CATSRDVEEGYNEQFF. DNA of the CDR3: TGTGCCACCAGCAGAGATGTGGAGGAGGGATACAATGAGCAGTTCTTC.

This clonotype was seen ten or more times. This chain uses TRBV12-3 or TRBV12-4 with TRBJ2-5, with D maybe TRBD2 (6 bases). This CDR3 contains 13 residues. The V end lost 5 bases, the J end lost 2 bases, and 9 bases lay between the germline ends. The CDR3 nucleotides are TGTGCCAGCAGTCGGCGGGGACAAGAGACCCAGTACTTC. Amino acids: CASSRRGQETQYF.

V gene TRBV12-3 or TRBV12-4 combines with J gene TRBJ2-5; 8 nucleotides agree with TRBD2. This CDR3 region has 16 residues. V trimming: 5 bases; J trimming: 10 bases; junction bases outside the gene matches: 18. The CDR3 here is CASSPTGGGFQGNQYF. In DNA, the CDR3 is TGTGCCAGCAGTCCCACGGGGGGGGGCTTCCAAGGAAACCAGTACTTC.

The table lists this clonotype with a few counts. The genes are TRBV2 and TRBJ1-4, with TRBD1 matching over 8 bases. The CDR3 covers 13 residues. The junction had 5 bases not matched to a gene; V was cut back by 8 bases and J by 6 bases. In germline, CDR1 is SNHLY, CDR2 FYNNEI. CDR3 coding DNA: TGTGCCAGCCAGGGGGCTAGGGATGAAAAACTGTTTTTT. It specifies CASQGARDEKLFF.

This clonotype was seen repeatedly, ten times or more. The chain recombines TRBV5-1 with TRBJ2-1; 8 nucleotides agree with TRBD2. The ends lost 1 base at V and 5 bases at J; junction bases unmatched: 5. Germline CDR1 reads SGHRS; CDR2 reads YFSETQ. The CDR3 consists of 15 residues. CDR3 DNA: TGCGCCAGCAGCTTGCCCAGCGGGGGCAACAATGAGCAGTTCTTC. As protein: CASSLPSGGNNEQFF.

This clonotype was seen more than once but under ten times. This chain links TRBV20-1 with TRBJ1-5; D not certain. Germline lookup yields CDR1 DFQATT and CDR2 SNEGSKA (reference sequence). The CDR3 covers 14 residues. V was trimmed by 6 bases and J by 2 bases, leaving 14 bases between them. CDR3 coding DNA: TGCAGTGCGGCCCCCGGGTATGGCAATCAGCCCCAGCATTTT. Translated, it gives CSAAPGYGNQPQHF.

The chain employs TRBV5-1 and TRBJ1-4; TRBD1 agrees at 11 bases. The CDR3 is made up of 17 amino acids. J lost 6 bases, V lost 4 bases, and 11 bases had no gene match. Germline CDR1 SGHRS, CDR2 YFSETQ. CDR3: CASSPRTGGGQYEKLFF. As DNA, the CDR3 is TGCGCCAGCAGCCCTCGGACAGGGGGCGGACAATATGAAAAACTGTTTTTT.

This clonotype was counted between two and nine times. The CDR3 nucleotides read TGCGCCAGCAGCTTGCTTTCGGGGGGGCGTGAAGCCATATATTTT. This sequence encodes CASSLLSGGREAIYF. The rearrangement links TRBV5-1 to TRBJ1-3; maybe TRBD1 (6 bases). V shed 1 base and J shed 11 bases, with 19 bases lying between them. The CDR3 is 15 amino acids. Germline CDR1 SGHRS, CDR2 YFSETQ. The full variable domain, its missing parts supplied by reference TRBV5-1 and TRBJ1-3, is KAGVTQTPRYLIKTRGQQVTLSCSPISGHRSVSWYQQTPGQGLQFLFEYFSETQRNKGNFPGRFSGRQFSNSRSEMNVSTLELGDSALYLCASSLLSGGREAIYFGEGSWLTVV.

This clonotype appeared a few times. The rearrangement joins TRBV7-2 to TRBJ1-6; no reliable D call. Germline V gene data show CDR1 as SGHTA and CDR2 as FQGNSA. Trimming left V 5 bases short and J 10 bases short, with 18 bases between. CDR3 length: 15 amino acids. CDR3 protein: CASSTRQARQSPLHF. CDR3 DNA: TGTGCCAGCAGCACACGACAAGCCCGCCAGTCACCCCTCCACTTT.

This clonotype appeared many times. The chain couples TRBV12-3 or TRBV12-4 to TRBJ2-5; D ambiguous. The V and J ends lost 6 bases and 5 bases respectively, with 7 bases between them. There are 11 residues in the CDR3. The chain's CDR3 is CASSTRETQYF. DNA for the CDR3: TGTGCCAGCAGCACGAGGGAGACCCAGTACTTC.

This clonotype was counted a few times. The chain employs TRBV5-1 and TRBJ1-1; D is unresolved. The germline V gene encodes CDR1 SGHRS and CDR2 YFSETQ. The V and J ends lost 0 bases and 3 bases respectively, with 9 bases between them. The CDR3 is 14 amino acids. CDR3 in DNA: TGCGCCAGCAGCTTGGATCAGTCGGACACTGAAGCTTTCTTT. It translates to CASSLDQSDTEAFF. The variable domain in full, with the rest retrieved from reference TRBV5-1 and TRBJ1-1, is KAGVTQTPRYLIKTRGQQVTLSCSPISGHRSVSWYQQTPGQGLQFLFEYFSETQRNKGNFPGRFSGRQFSNSRSEMNVSTLELGDSALYLCASSLDQSDTEAFFGQGTRLTVV.

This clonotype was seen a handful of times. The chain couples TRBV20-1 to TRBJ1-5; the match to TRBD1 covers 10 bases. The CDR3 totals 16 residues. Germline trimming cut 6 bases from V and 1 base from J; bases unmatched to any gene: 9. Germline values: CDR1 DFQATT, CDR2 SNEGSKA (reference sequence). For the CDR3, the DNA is TGCAGTGCCATGCCGGGACAGGGGAGAAGCAATCAGCCCCAGCATTTT. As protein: CSAMPGQGRSNQPQHF.

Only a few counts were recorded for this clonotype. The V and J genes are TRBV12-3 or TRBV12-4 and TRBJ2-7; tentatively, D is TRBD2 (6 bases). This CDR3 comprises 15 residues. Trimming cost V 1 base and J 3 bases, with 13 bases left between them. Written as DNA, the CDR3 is TGTGCCAGCAGTTTAGAAGGACTATCAAACTACGAGCAGTACTTC. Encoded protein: CASSLEGLSNYEQYF.

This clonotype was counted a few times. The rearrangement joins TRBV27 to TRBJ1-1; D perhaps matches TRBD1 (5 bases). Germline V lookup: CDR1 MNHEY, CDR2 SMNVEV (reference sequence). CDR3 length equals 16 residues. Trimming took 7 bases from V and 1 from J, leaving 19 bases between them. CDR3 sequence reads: CASTALTGPKNTEAFF. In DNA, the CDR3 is TGTGCCAGCACCGCTCTCACAGGCCCCAAGAACACTGAAGCTTTCTTT.

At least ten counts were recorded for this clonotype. The CDR3 spells CSASLQGETGANVLTF. The CDR3 nucleotides read TGCAGTGCTAGTCTCCAGGGAGAGACTGGGGCCAACGTCCTGACTTTC. The chain links TRBV20-1 to TRBJ2-6; D tentatively fits TRBD1 or TRBD2 (5 bases each). Trimming pared 3 bases from V and 2 bases from J, leaving 14 bases between. Looked up from germline, CDR1 is DFQATT and CDR2 is SNEGSKA (reference sequence). The CDR3 extends over 16 amino acids.

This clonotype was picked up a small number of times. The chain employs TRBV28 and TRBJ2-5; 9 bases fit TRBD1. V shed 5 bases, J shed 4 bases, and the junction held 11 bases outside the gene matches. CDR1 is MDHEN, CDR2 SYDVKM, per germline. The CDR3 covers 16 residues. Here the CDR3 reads CASSPRQGVIGETQYF. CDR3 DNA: TGTGCCAGCAGTCCTCGACAGGGGGTGATTGGAGAGACCCAGTACTTC.

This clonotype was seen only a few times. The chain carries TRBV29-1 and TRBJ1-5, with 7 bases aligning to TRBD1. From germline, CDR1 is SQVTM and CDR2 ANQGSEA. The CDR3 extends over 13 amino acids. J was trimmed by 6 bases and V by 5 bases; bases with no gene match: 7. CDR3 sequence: CSVRQGVTQPQHF. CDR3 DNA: TGCAGCGTTAGACAGGGCGTAACTCAGCCCCAGCATTTT. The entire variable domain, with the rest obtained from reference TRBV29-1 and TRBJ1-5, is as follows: SAVISQKPSRDICQRGTSLTIQCQVDSQVTMMFWYRQQPGQSLTLIATANQGSEATYESGFVIDKFPISRPNLTFSTLTVSNMSPEDSSIYLCSVRQGVTQPQHFGDGTRLSIL.

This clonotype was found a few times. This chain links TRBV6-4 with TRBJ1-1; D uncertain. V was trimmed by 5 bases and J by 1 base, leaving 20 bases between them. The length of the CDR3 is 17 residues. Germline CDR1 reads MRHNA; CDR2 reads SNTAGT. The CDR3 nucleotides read TGTGCCAGCAGTCGCAAATTCAGGTTGGACGGGAACACTGAAGCTTTCTTT. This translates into CASSRKFRLDGNTEAFF.

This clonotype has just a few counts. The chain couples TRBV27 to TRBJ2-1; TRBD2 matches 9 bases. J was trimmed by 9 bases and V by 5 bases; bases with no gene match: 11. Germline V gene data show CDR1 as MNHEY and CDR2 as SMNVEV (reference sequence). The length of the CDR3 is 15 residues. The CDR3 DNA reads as TGTGCCAGCAGTCCACTGGGAGCGGGGGGCGGTGAGCAGTTCTTC. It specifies CASSPLGAGGGEQFF.

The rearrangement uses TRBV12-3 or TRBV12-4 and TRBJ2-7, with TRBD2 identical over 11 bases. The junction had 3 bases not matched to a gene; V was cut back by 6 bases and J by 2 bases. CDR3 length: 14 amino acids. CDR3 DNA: TGTGCCAGCAGCGGGACTAGCGGAGCCTACGAGCAGTACTTC. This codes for CASSGTSGAYEQYF.

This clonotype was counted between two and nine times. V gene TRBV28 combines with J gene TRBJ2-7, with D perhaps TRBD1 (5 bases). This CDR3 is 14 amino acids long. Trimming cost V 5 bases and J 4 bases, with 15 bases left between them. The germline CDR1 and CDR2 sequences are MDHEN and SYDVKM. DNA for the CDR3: TGTGCCAGCAGTCAAGGGGCCAGACCTTACGAGCAGTACTTC. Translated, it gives CASSQGARPYEQYF.

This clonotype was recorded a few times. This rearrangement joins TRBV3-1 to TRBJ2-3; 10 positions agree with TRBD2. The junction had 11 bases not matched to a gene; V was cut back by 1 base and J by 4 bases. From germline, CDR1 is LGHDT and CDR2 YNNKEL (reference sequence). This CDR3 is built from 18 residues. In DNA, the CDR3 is TGTGCCAGCAGCCAAGGGTCGGTAGCGGGGGGCCGGGCAGATACGCAGTATTTT. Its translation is CASSQGSVAGGRADTQYF.